This T cell receptor (beta chain) was profiled in a study of regulatory T cells in long-lasting Graves disease. Germline loops: CDR1 SGHRS, CDR2 YFSETQ. V was shortened by 0 bases and J by 4 bases, with 16 bases between the two germline ends. This CDR3 is 16 amino acids long. For TCR beta, libraries came from iRepertoire HTBI primers and Arm-PCR of CDR3 regions. TCRdb recomputed calls from the multiplex PCR reads with MiXCR, one row per CDR3 protein. Of 450,000 to 500,000 distinct CDR3 sequences in the sample, 15% to 20% were seen once. Time point meaning: newly diagnosed GD, antithyroid drugs for less than 3 months. PBMC-derived RNA was used for the TCR library. This clonotype was picked up a small number of times. These data were likewise used in another study, on T cells in Graves' hyperthyroidism and ophthalmopathy. That paper states: During a first-round RT-PCR of the TCR CDR3, the HTBI primer set was used.

This sequence was found in a man aged 35 to 55 with Graves disease. The chain is built from TRBV5-1 and TRBJ1-2; D is perhaps TRBD1 (5 bases). The sequencing here drew on peripheral blood mononuclear cells (PBMCs), taken at new diagnosis, from a patient treated with antithyroid drugs. The CDR3 sequence: CASSLDPTGVGYGYTF. In DNA form, the CDR3 reads TGCGCCAGCAGCTTGGACCCTACGGGGGTGGGCTATGGCTACACCTTC.